These 27 T cell receptor beta chains were sequenced from one sample in a study of blood T cell repertoires in COVID-19 (dated by TCRdb to the early 2020s). The library was built by means of the immunoSEQ multiplex PCR assay. The table was pulled from immuneACCESS by TCRdb, which kept in-frame rearrangements only. Such tables lose some clones; where checked, under half of the loss comes from unresolved V genes, and the rest has no known cause. The sample table lists about 26,000 clones, 70% to 90% of them with a count of one. Approximately 2.8% of the sample is in the top ten clones. Sequencing used peripheral blood. The receptors were gathered from a human donor in a cohort sampled during active COVID-19.

This chain uses TRBV19 with TRBJ2-7; 10 bases fit TRBD2. CDR3 length: 14 amino acids. V lost 5 bases to trimming and J lost 4 bases; unmatched junction nucleotides: 5. Germline V gives CDR1 LNHDA, CDR2 SQIVND (reference sequence). The chain's CDR3 is CASSRTSGKYEQYF. CDR3 DNA sequence: TGTGCCAGTAGTCGGACTAGCGGTAAATACGAGCAGTACTTC. Variable domain in full (rest from reference TRBV19 and TRBJ2-7): DGGITQSPKYLFRKEGQNVTLSCEQNLNHDAMYWYRQDPGQGLRLIYYSQIVNDFQKGDIAEGYSVSREKKESFPLTVTSAQKNPTAFYLCASSRTSGKYEQYFGPGTRLTVT.

The chain employs TRBV6-5 and TRBJ2-3; TRBD2 aligns across 7 bases. J gave up 3 bases and V 2 bases, and 5 bases lay outside the gene matches. CDR1 and CDR2 from the germline V gene are MNHEY and SVGAGI. The CDR3 is 15 residues long. In DNA form, the CDR3 reads TGTGCCAGCAGTTACGGGGGGGATGGGACAGATACGCAGTATTTT. This encodes CASSYGGDGTDTQYF.

V and J are TRBV19 and TRBJ1-2; 9 bases line up with TRBD1. Germline V gives CDR1 LNHDA, CDR2 SQIVND (reference sequence). This CDR3 region has 14 residues. V shed 5 bases, J shed 8 bases, and the junction held 9 bases outside the gene matches. The DNA for the CDR3 is TGTGCCAGTAGTTCCAACAGGGGGCTGAGCGGCTACACCTTC. Amino acids: CASSSNRGLSGYTF.

The chain is built from TRBV6-4 and TRBJ2-7, with D unresolved. Trimming cost V 6 bases and J 4 bases, with 7 bases left between them. The CDR3 extends over 11 amino acids. Germline-derived CDR1 and CDR2 are MRHNA and SNTAGT. This CDR3 reads CASRVTYEQYF. The CDR3 DNA is TGTGCCAGCAGGGTCACATACGAGCAGTACTTC.

The rearrangement links TRBV19 to TRBJ1-4; 9 nucleotides line up with TRBD1. The CDR3 has 13 amino acids. V shed 6 bases, J shed 8 bases, and the junction held 4 bases outside the gene matches. Looked up from germline, CDR1 is LNHDA and CDR2 is SQIVND (reference sequence). In DNA form, the CDR3 reads TGTGCCAGTAGCGGGACAGGGCGCGAAAAACTGTTTTTT. Protein: CASSGTGREKLFF.

The chain is built from TRBV29-1 and TRBJ2-3, with 7 bases identical to TRBD1. Germline V gives CDR1 SQVTM, CDR2 ANQGSEA. There are 12 residues in the CDR3. The junction had 0 bases not matched to a gene; V was cut back by 6 bases and J by 0 bases. The CDR3 here is CSVRGSTDTQYF. The CDR3 DNA reads as TGCAGCGTCAGGGGGAGCACAGATACGCAGTATTTT.

The rearrangement uses TRBV29-1 and TRBJ2-7; 7 nucleotides align to TRBD2. V shed 3 bases, J shed 4 bases, and the junction held 9 bases outside the gene matches. Germline V gene data show CDR1 as SQVTM and CDR2 as ANQGSEA. The CDR3 consists of 14 residues. CDR3 coding DNA: TGCAGCGTTGACCGAGCGGGACTGGGGTACGAGCAGTACTTC. Protein product: CSVDRAGLGYEQYF.

The table lists this clone with a count of one. The rearrangement links TRBV6-5 to TRBJ1-2; unclear D gene. The ends were cut back, 6 bases at V and 5 bases at J, with 13 bases in the middle. Germline V CDR1 and CDR2: MNHEY, SVGAGI. This CDR3 comprises 13 residues. CDR3: CASSGRGDYGYTF. CDR3 coding DNA: TGTGCCAGCAGCGGCCGCGGAGATTATGGCTACACCTTC.

The V call is TRBV18, the J call TRBJ1-5, with a weak D call TRBD1 (6 bases). CDR3 length: 15 residues. Germline V CDR1 and CDR2: KGHSH, LQKENI. Trimming pared 6 bases from V and 1 base from J, leaving 13 bases between. The CDR3 region has the DNA TGTGCCAGCTCGTCACAGGGTGGGAGCAATCAGCCCCAGCATTTT. Encoded protein: CASSSQGGSNQPQHF.

CDR3 amino acids: CASSPRTGAANTEAFF. The CDR3, as DNA: TGTGCCAGCAGCCCCAGGACAGGGGCCGCGAACACTGAAGCTTTCTTT. V is TRBV9 and J is TRBJ1-1; TRBD1 agrees at 9 bases. From germline, CDR1 is SGDLS and CDR2 YYNGEE. The V gene end was trimmed by 4 bases and the J gene end by 1 base; junction bases not matched to a gene: 8. This CDR3 is built from 16 residues.

This chain's CDR3 is CASSLVWSPKLSEQFF. CDR3 nucleotides: TGCGCCAGCAGCTTGGTGTGGTCGCCCAAGTTGAGTGAGCAGTTCTTC. The chain links TRBV5-1 to TRBJ2-1; D unclear. The CDR3 contains 16 residues. Per the germline V gene, CDR1 is SGHRS and CDR2 is YFSETQ. V was clipped by 0 bases and J by 9 bases, with 19 bases between them.

The V call is TRBV2, the J call TRBJ2-1, with 15 bases fitting TRBD2. The V segment lost 5 bases and the J segment 5 bases; nucleotides outside the gene matches: 4. There are 16 residues in the CDR3. Germline V gene sequence: CDR1 SNHLY, CDR2 FYNNEI. The CDR3 loop reads CASSPRTSGRDNEQFF. CDR3 in DNA: TGTGCCAGCAGTCCTAGGACTAGCGGGAGGGACAATGAGCAGTTCTTC.

The V call is TRBV7-2, the J call TRBJ1-2; D possibly corresponds to TRBD1 (5 bases). Germline-derived CDR1 and CDR2 are SGHTA and FQGNSA. The ends were cut back, 1 base at V and 2 bases at J, with 8 bases in the middle. This CDR3 contains 14 residues. CDR3 sequence reads: CASSLGTLNYGYTF. As DNA, the CDR3 is TGTGCCAGCAGCTTAGGGACACTCAACTATGGCTACACCTTC.

The gene calls are TRBV2 and TRBJ1-1, with 7 nucleotides matching TRBD1. The trim removed 4 bases at V and 3 bases at J, leaving 11 bases unmatched. CDR3 length: 16 residues. The germline CDR1 and CDR2 sequences are SNHLY and FYNNEI. The DNA of the CDR3 is TGTGCCAGCAGTGGTCCCGGGACAGCCGTCTACACTGAAGCTTTCTTT. Translated, it gives CASSGPGTAVYTEAFF.

This sequence joins TRBV14 and TRBJ1-2; no definite D call. CDR3 length: 13 amino acids. The V end was cut by 4 bases, the J end by 2 bases, with 8 bases between. The germline CDR1 and CDR2 sequences are SGHDN and FVKESK. CDR3 residues: CASSPDLNYGYTF. The CDR3 nucleotides are TGTGCCAGCAGCCCCGACTTGAACTATGGCTACACCTTC.

V usage is TRBV5-6 and J usage is TRBJ2-7; TRBD2 is a possible D gene (6 bases). Germline CDR1 and CDR2: SGHDT and YYEEEE. Trimming took off 3 bases at V and 7 bases at J, with 17 bases between the two ends. The CDR3 is 14 residues long. In DNA, the CDR3 is TGTGCCAGCAGCTGGCCGGGACTCCTACAAGAGCAGTACTTC. It translates to CASSWPGLLQEQYF.

V usage is TRBV29-1 and J usage is TRBJ2-5, with D possibly TRBD1 on 5 matching bases. The V and J ends lost 0 bases and 2 bases respectively, with 7 bases between them. The length of the CDR3 is 13 residues. CDR1 and CDR2 (germline): SQVTM, ANQGSEA. Written as DNA, the CDR3 is TGCAGCGTTGAAGATCAGGGACAAGAGACCCAGTACTTC. Translation gives CSVEDQGQETQYF.

The gene calls are TRBV29-1 and TRBJ2-3, with D tentatively TRBD1 (7 bases). In germline, CDR1 is SQVTM, CDR2 ANQGSEA. V was clipped by 5 bases and J by 1 base, with 13 bases between them. The CDR3 runs 14 residues. CDR3 nucleotide sequence: TGCAGCGTTCAGGGGGGCAGGGGCACAGATACGCAGTATTTT. It translates to CSVQGGRGTDTQYF.

This chain links TRBV10-3 with TRBJ1-1, with a weak D call TRBD1 (6 bases). Trimming removed 0 bases from V and 4 bases from J, with 9 bases in between. The V gene's germline CDR1 is ENHRY and CDR2 SYGVKD. The CDR3 length is 14 residues. CDR3 amino acids: CAISESTGTTEAFF. The CDR3 DNA is TGTGCCATCAGTGAGTCTACAGGGACCACTGAAGCTTTCTTT.

The V and J genes are TRBV5-1 and TRBJ2-7; 7 bases fit TRBD1. Losses at the gene ends were 0 bases for V and 5 bases for J; bases not matched to a gene: 5. The CDR3 covers 14 residues. CDR1 is SGHRS and CDR2 is YFSETQ in the germline V gene. As DNA, the CDR3 is TGCGCCAGCAGCTTGGGGCAGGGGGTCAACGAGCAGTACTTC. This sequence encodes CASSLGQGVNEQYF. The variable domain in full, completed from reference TRBV5-1 and TRBJ2-7, reads KAGVTQTPRYLIKTRGQQVTLSCSPISGHRSVSWYQQTPGQGLQFLFEYFSETQRNKGNFPGRFSGRQFSNSRSEMNVSTLELGDSALYLCASSLGQGVNEQYFGPGTRLTVT.

The J gene is TRBJ2-5, the V gene TRBV5-5; tentatively, D is TRBD1 (5 bases). CDR1 and CDR2 from the germline V gene are SGHKS and YYEKEE (reference sequence). V dropped 3 bases and J dropped 1 base, with 10 bases sitting between them. This CDR3 comprises 14 residues. DNA for the CDR3: TGTGCCAGCAGCTCCCTGACAGTCCAAGAGACCCAGTACTTC. Translation: CASSSLTVQETQYF.

The V and J genes are TRBV5-6 and TRBJ1-2, with D possibly matching TRBD1 (6 bases). Germline CDR1 and CDR2: SGHDT and YYEEEE. There are 14 residues in the CDR3. V lost 0 bases and J lost 4, with 10 bases in between. Written as DNA, the CDR3 is TGTGCCAGCAGCTTGGCCAGGGGCGTCTATGGCTACACCTTC. It translates to CASSLARGVYGYTF.

This clone has just a few counts. The chain is built from TRBV6-5 and TRBJ1-5; 7 positions match TRBD1. Germline V gene sequence: CDR1 MNHEY, CDR2 SVGAGI. V was clipped by 8 bases and J by 0 bases; unmatched bases: 4. This CDR3 is 14 amino acids long. CDR3 sequence reads: CASRRQGSNQPQHF. The CDR3 DNA follows: TGTGCCAGCCGCAGACAGGGTAGCAATCAGCCCCAGCATTTT.

This chain's CDR3 is CASLGTALINEQFF. The CDR3 DNA follows: TGTGCCAGCCTGGGGACAGCGTTGATCAATGAGCAGTTCTTC. This rearrangement joins TRBV28 to TRBJ2-1; 7 bases match TRBD1. The V gene end was trimmed by 8 bases and the J gene end by 6 bases; junction bases not matched to a gene: 10. From germline, CDR1 is MDHEN and CDR2 SYDVKM. CDR3 length: 14 amino acids.

The chain has TRBV6-5 and TRBJ2-1; 8 nucleotides line up with TRBD1. The CDR3 runs 13 residues. The V and J ends lost 5 bases and 10 bases, in that order; junction bases with no gene match: 7. Germline CDR1 MNHEY, CDR2 SVGAGI. The CDR3 protein is CASSTTGTGEQFF. DNA for the CDR3: TGTGCCAGCAGTACTACCGGGACAGGAGAGCAGTTCTTC.

The gene calls are TRBV11-2 and TRBJ2-5; 7 bases line up with TRBD1. The CDR3 runs to 16 residues. Germline values: CDR1 SGHAT, CDR2 FQNNGV. The trim removed 1 base at V and 5 bases at J, leaving 10 bases unmatched. The CDR3 is CASSLAPTGNTETQYF. CDR3 nucleotides: TGTGCCAGCAGCTTAGCCCCGACAGGGAATACGGAGACCCAGTACTTC.

The chain joins TRBV5-1 to TRBJ2-7, with D hard to call. Trimming took off 0 bases at V and 0 bases at J, with 10 bases between the two ends. The germline gives CDR1 SGHRS, CDR2 YFSETQ. This CDR3 contains 15 residues. The CDR3 DNA follows: TGCGCCAGCAGCTTGGAGCCCGGCGGCTCCTACGAGCAGTACTTC. Amino acid sequence: CASSLEPGGSYEQYF. Looking up the rest from reference TRBV5-1 and TRBJ2-7 gives the full variable domain: KAGVTQTPRYLIKTRGQQVTLSCSPISGHRSVSWYQQTPGQGLQFLFEYFSETQRNKGNFPGRFSGRQFSNSRSEMNVSTLELGDSALYLCASSLEPGGSYEQYFGPGTRLTVT.